The 14 T cell receptor beta chains presented below share a single source sample, sequenced in a study of blood T cell repertoires in COVID-19. The method was immunoSEQ multiplex PCR; TCRdb's version includes in-frame clones alone and lacks a portion of them. The sample lists 38,000 or so clones, approximately 75% occurring once. Material: peripheral blood. These receptors were obtained from a human donor in a cohort sampled during active or convalescent COVID-19. The donor label of this sample is uncertain.

The rearrangement uses TRBV2 and TRBJ2-7, with 8 bases lining up with TRBD1. The CDR3 extends over 14 amino acids. The germline CDR1 and CDR2 sequences are SNHLY and FYNNEI. With 7 bases clipped from V and 3 bases from J, the junction kept 8 bases outside the gene matches. The CDR3 DNA follows: TGTGCCAGCAAACCGGGACAGGCCTACTACGAGCAGTACTTC. The encoded protein is CASKPGQAYYEQYF.

The chain uses TRBV6-2 or TRBV6-3 and TRBJ2-7; TRBD1 aligns across 7 bases. From germline, CDR1 is MNHEY and CDR2 SVGEGT. The CDR3 spans 15 residues. The ends lost 0 bases at V and 2 bases at J; junction bases unmatched: 4. The CDR3 DNA reads TGTGCCAGCAGTTACTCGAAGACAGGGACCTACGAGCAGTACTTC. Amino acid sequence: CASSYSKTGTYEQYF.

The rearrangement uses TRBV6-2 or TRBV6-3 and TRBJ1-3; 9 bases match TRBD1. From germline, CDR1 is MNHEY and CDR2 SVGEGT. The CDR3 extends over 13 amino acids. V lost 6 bases, J lost 10 bases, and 7 bases stayed unmatched. The CDR3 DNA is TGTGCCAGCAGCACCGGGACAGGGAGGACCATATATTTT. It codes for CASSTGTGRTIYF.

V usage is TRBV3-1 (or the pseudogene TRBV3-2) and J usage is TRBJ2-7, with TRBD2 matching 7 bases. CDR1 and CDR2 from the germline V gene are LGHDT and YNNKEL (reference sequence). V shed 1 base, J shed 6 bases, and the junction held 12 bases outside the gene matches. The CDR3 length is 16 residues. CDR3 loop: CASSQVWTSSSGEQYF. The CDR3 DNA is TGTGCCAGCAGCCAAGTATGGACTAGTTCATCCGGCGAGCAGTACTTC.

This clone was found once. An end of the junction does not agree with germline; a read error may underlie this. The chain links TRBV25-1 to TRBJ1-1, with TRBD1 matching 9 bases. The CDR3 totals 12 residues. The V gene's germline CDR1 is MGHDK and CDR2 SYGVNS. The CDR3 nucleotides read TGTGCCAGCAGTGAATGGGGGACAGGGCCAACCTTT. Its protein product is CASSEWGTGPTF. The full variable domain, rest sourced from reference TRBV25-1 and TRBJ1-1, is EADIYQTPRYLVIGTGKKITLECSQTMGHDKMYWYQQDPGMELHLIHYSYGVNSTEKGDLSSESTVSRIRTEHFPLTLESARPSHTSQYLCASSEWGTGPTFGQGTRLTVV.

This sequence joins TRBV7-6 and TRBJ2-7, with 11 bases that match TRBD2. The CDR3 is made up of 14 amino acids. Germline CDR1 is SGHVS and CDR2 is FNYEAQ. Trimming took 5 bases from V and 2 from J; bases not matched to a gene: 2. The CDR3 protein is CASSPGLAAYEQYF. The CDR3 DNA reads TGTGCCAGCAGCCCGGGACTAGCGGCCTACGAGCAGTACTTC.

The gene calls are TRBV6-5 and TRBJ1-2; TRBD1 matches at 9 bases. The germline V gene encodes CDR1 MNHEY and CDR2 SVGAGI. The CDR3 loop spans 15 amino acids. Trimming at V came to 6 bases and at J to 8 bases, leaving 13 bases not matched to a gene. CDR3 bases: TGTGCCAGCAGCTCACCGACCACAGGGGGCACGGGCTACACCTTC. This codes for CASSSPTTGGTGYTF.

The J gene is TRBJ2-1, the V gene TRBV2, with D hard to call. Germline V CDR1 and CDR2: SNHLY, FYNNEI. Trimming stripped 7 bases from V and 5 bases from J, with 18 bases between. The CDR3 loop spans 15 amino acids. The CDR3 region is CASMSESRYDNEQFF. As DNA, the CDR3 is TGTGCCAGCATGTCCGAGAGCCGCTATGACAATGAGCAGTTCTTC.

This chain uses TRBV7-9 with TRBJ2-7, with TRBD1 matching 8 bases. In germline, CDR1 is SEHNR, CDR2 FQNEAQ (reference sequence). V lost 5 bases, J lost 7 bases, and 7 bases stayed unmatched. The CDR3 is made up of 13 amino acids. The CDR3 DNA reads as TGTGCCAGCAGCCAGGGGACAGGTCAGGAGCAGTACTTC. This codes for CASSQGTGQEQYF.

The chain has TRBV7-9 and TRBJ2-3; no firm D call. Trimming removed 4 bases at V and 5 bases at J, with 13 bases between. This CDR3 has 14 amino acids. Germline V gene lookup returns CDR1 SEHNR and CDR2 FQNEAQ (reference sequence). CDR3 in DNA: TGTGCCAGCAGCTCTTCCTCTAACCGAGATACGCAGTATTTT. This encodes CASSSSSNRDTQYF.

The chain has TRBV30 and TRBJ1-5; the D gene is possibly TRBD1 (5 bases). Germline values: CDR1 GTSNPN, CDR2 SVGIG (reference sequence). V lost 6 bases and J 4 bases, leaving 16 bases between the germline ends. The CDR3 covers 14 residues. In DNA form, the CDR3 reads TGTGCCTGCAACCCGGGGGATGAGAATCAGCCCCAGCATTTT. Amino acids: CACNPGDENQPQHF.

V is TRBV29-1 and J is TRBJ2-1, with 7 bases lining up with TRBD2. V dropped 2 bases and J dropped 4; count of bases not matched to a gene: 2. This CDR3 is 13 amino acids long. Germline V lookup: CDR1 SQVTM, CDR2 ANQGSEA. This chain's CDR3 is CSVELADYNEQFF. The CDR3 DNA reads as TGCAGCGTTGAACTAGCGGATTACAATGAGCAGTTCTTC.

This clone was found a few times. V usage is TRBV3-1 (or the pseudogene TRBV3-2) and J usage is TRBJ1-2; D ambiguous. From germline, CDR1 is LGHDT and CDR2 YNNKEL (reference sequence). V lost 1 base and J 4 bases, leaving 13 bases between the germline ends. There are 15 residues in the CDR3. The chain's CDR3 is CASSQGGGSLYGYTF. The CDR3 bases are TGTGCCAGCAGCCAAGGAGGAGGGAGCCTCTATGGCTACACCTTC.

This clone was seen a single time. This sequence joins TRBV19 and TRBJ1-1; the D gene is possibly TRBD1 (6 bases). Germline-derived CDR1 and CDR2 are LNHDA and SQIVND (reference sequence). Between the trimmed V and J ends, which lost 4 bases and 1 base, there was a span of 16 bases. CDR3 size: 16 residues. This chain's CDR3 is CASSTGQPVKNTEAFF. The CDR3 DNA reads TGTGCCAGTAGTACCGGACAGCCCGTAAAGAACACTGAAGCTTTCTTT.